This T cell receptor beta chain was found in a study of Graves' ophthalmopathy and Graves' hyperthyroidism. Study as a whole: Blood was drawn at initial diagnosis, before any treatment.

Amplification from RNA transcripts yielded the TCR beta CDR3 regions. First-round RT-PCR relied on HTBI primers, and a second-round multiplex PCR came next. MiXCR was run by TCRdb on the multiplex PCR reads, yielding one entry per CDR3 protein. Of approximately 640,000 distinct CDR3 sequences in the sample, over 40% were seen once. Ten or more counts support this clonotype. Its specificity is not known. Whole-study findings and limits: Ophthalmopathy was separated from stable hyperthyroidism by a 13-signature model with roughly 90% sensitivity and 65% to 82% specificity.

The sequenced sample was peripheral blood. This sequence originates from an adult man with Graves' ophthalmopathy.

This CDR3 reads CASSKAAGRETQYF. Here the CDR3 DNA reads TGTGCCAGCAGCAAGGCCGCAGGGAGGGAGACCCAGTACTTC. V is TRBV7-9 and J is TRBJ2-5; perhaps TRBD2 as D (6 bases). This CDR3 has 14 residues. Germline V gene data show CDR1 as SEHNR and CDR2 as FQNEAQ (reference sequence). V lost 5 bases, J lost 5 bases, and 15 bases lay in between.